These 27 T cell receptor beta chains came from one sample sequenced in a study of blood T cell repertoires in COVID-19 (dated by TCRdb to the early 2020s). Library generation was performed with the immunoSEQ multiplex PCR assay. The table was pulled from immuneACCESS by TCRdb, which kept in-frame rearrangements only. Such tables lose some clones; where checked, under half of the loss comes from unresolved V genes, and the rest has no known cause. The sample yields roughly 120,000 clones; nearly 90% were counted once. Roughly 5% of the sample rests with the top ten. The sample taken for sequencing was peripheral blood. The source is a human donor in a cohort sampled during active COVID-19.

J is TRBJ1-1 and V is TRBV5-1, with 10 positions matching TRBD1. The CDR3 loop spans 17 amino acids. Germline loops: CDR1 SGHRS, CDR2 YFSETQ. The ends lost 4 bases at V and 5 bases at J; junction bases unmatched: 14. This CDR3 reads CASSPRQGAYLGTEAFF. The CDR3 DNA sequence: TGCGCCAGCAGCCCAAGACAGGGGGCTTATTTGGGGACTGAAGCTTTCTTT.

The chain couples TRBV4-1 to TRBJ1-1; 9 bases fit TRBD1. The ends lost 1 base at V and 3 bases at J; junction bases unmatched: 3. Germline CDR1 reads MGHRA; CDR2 reads YSYEKL. The CDR3 runs 15 residues. The CDR3 here is CASSQGTGVDTEAFF. CDR3 bases: TGCGCCAGCAGCCAAGGGACAGGGGTGGACACTGAAGCTTTCTTT.

The genes are TRBV29-1 and TRBJ2-3; the match to TRBD1 covers 10 bases. Germline V gene sequence: CDR1 SQVTM, CDR2 ANQGSEA. V was pared by 3 bases and J by 2 bases, with 11 bases of the junction left unmatched. The CDR3 totals 17 residues. CDR3 sequence reads: CSVDRTGGARATDTQYF. CDR3 bases: TGCAGCGTTGACCGGACAGGGGGAGCGAGGGCCACAGATACGCAGTATTTT.

The chain joins TRBV19 to TRBJ2-4, with 10 bases fitting TRBD2. V lost 0 bases and J lost 1; bases outside the gene matches: 12. The CDR3 length is 20 residues. From germline, CDR1 is LNHDA and CDR2 SQIVND (reference sequence). The CDR3 nucleotides read TGTGCCAGTAGTATAGATTCCCTAGCGGGAGTTGGGTTGGCCAAAAACATTCAGTACTTC. Its translation is CASSIDSLAGVGLAKNIQYF.

Written as DNA, the CDR3 is TGTGCCAGCAGTTCCGTCGGGGGCTACAATGAGCAGTTCTTC. Amino acid sequence: CASSSVGGYNEQFF. The V gene is TRBV6-4, the J gene TRBJ2-1, with D possibly being TRBD2 (6 bases). This CDR3 has 14 amino acids. V dropped 5 bases and J dropped 3 bases, with 11 bases sitting between them. Germline values: CDR1 MRHNA, CDR2 SNTAGT.

The chain employs TRBV3-1 (or the pseudogene TRBV3-2) and TRBJ1-1; 8 bases align to TRBD1. The germline CDR1 and CDR2 sequences are LGHDT and YNNKEL (reference sequence). The CDR3 totals 14 residues. The trim removed 5 bases at V and 4 bases at J, leaving 6 bases unmatched. This CDR3 reads CASSKSGQGTEAFF. In nucleotides, the CDR3 is TGTGCCAGCAGCAAATCAGGACAGGGCACTGAAGCTTTCTTT.

This chain's CDR3 is CASSRGQGAGQETQYF. The CDR3 DNA is TGTGCCAGCAGCCGGGGACAGGGAGCCGGCCAAGAGACCCAGTACTTC. J is TRBJ2-5 and V is TRBV5-4, with 9 bases identical to TRBD1. The CDR3 totals 16 residues. Germline CDR1 reads SGHNT; CDR2 reads YYREEE (reference sequence). V shed 4 bases and J 1 base; nucleotides not matched to a gene: 8.

CDR3 region: CASSLYGQGFYGYTF. CDR3 DNA sequence: TGCGCCAGCAGCTTGTACGGACAGGGGTTCTATGGCTACACCTTC. The chain links TRBV5-1 to TRBJ1-2; 9 bases map to TRBD1. V was clipped by 1 base and J by 4 bases; unmatched bases: 5. This CDR3 is built from 15 residues. Germline V gene sequence: CDR1 SGHRS, CDR2 YFSETQ.

This clone was counted between two and nine times. The sample holds other DNA sequences that translate to the same CDR3. V gene TRBV9 combines with J gene TRBJ2-1, with TRBD2 as a possible D gene (6 bases). Trimming pared 4 bases from V and 0 bases from J, leaving 14 bases between. CDR1 SGDLS and CDR2 YYNGEE come from the germline V gene. This CDR3 is 16 amino acids long. CDR3 in DNA: TGTGCCAGCAGCCCTACAAGCGGGCGCTCCTACAATGAGCAGTTCTTC. This sequence encodes CASSPTSGRSYNEQFF.

This clone was recorded only once. V and J are TRBV19 and TRBJ2-1, with TRBD2 identical over 14 bases. The length of the CDR3 is 18 residues. Per the germline V gene, CDR1 is LNHDA and CDR2 is SQIVND (reference sequence). The ends lost 7 bases at V and 3 bases at J; junction bases unmatched: 11. In nucleotides, the CDR3 is TGTGCCAGTATCCCGACTAGCGGGAGGGCCCCCGGCTACAATGAGCAGTTCTTC. Protein: CASIPTSGRAPGYNEQFF.

There are a few counts of this clone. CDR3 residues: CASHTTASNEKLFF. CDR3 nucleotides: TGTGCCAGCCACACGACAGCCTCTAATGAAAAACTGTTTTTT. This chain links TRBV6-5 with TRBJ1-4; TRBD1 is a possible D gene (5 bases). Germline V gene lookup returns CDR1 MNHEY and CDR2 SVGAGI. V gave up 8 bases and J gave up 3 bases, with 13 bases separating them. CDR3 length: 14 amino acids.

This chain links TRBV4-3 with TRBJ2-7, with D perhaps matching TRBD2 (6 bases). Germline assignment: CDR1 LGHNA and CDR2 YSLEER. Trimming removed 0 bases at V and 3 bases at J, with 24 bases between. This CDR3 has 19 amino acids. CDR3 nucleotides: TGCGCCAGCAGCCAAGATCTGAGTGTCGGGCTAGCGAGAAACTACGAGCAGTACTTC. It is translated as CASSQDLSVGLARNYEQYF.

The chain links TRBV10-2 to TRBJ1-2, with D possibly being TRBD1 (5 bases). Germline lookup yields CDR1 WSHSY and CDR2 SAAADI. CDR3 length equals 13 residues. Trimming left V 8 bases short and J 12 bases short, with 22 bases between. The CDR3 region has the DNA TGCGCCAGCTCCCCTGGACAACCGGCTTCACACACCTTC. It specifies CASSPGQPASHTF.

This chain uses TRBV2 with TRBJ1-5, with no clear D. Looked up from germline, CDR1 is SNHLY and CDR2 is FYNNEI. The CDR3 consists of 13 residues. V shed 5 bases and J shed 4 bases, with 9 bases lying between them. CDR3 loop: CASSSDGNQPQHF. CDR3 bases: TGTGCCAGCAGTTCCGACGGGAATCAGCCCCAGCATTTT.

CDR3 bases: TGCGCCAGCAGCTCGGGACAGCCATCCTATGGCTACACCTTC. It encodes CASSSGQPSYGYTF. The chain has TRBV5-1 and TRBJ1-2; TRBD1 aligns across 7 bases. This CDR3 spans 14 amino acids. Trimming at V came to 3 bases and at J to 4 bases, leaving 6 bases not matched to a gene. Germline V CDR1 and CDR2: SGHRS, YFSETQ.

V usage is TRBV18 and J usage is TRBJ1-2; tentatively, D is TRBD1 (5 bases). V was cut by 3 bases and J by 7 bases, with 15 bases left in between. The CDR3 runs 14 residues. The germline CDR1 and CDR2 sequences are KGHSH and LQKENI. As DNA, the CDR3 is TGTGCCAGCTCACCGTCGGGGGGTATGAGTGGCTACACCTTC. This codes for CASSPSGGMSGYTF.

The chain couples TRBV7-9 to TRBJ2-1; no definite D call. CDR1 and CDR2 from the germline V gene are SEHNR and FQNEAQ (reference sequence). The CDR3 has 15 amino acids. Trimming removed 0 bases from V and 0 bases from J, with 6 bases in between. Here the CDR3 DNA reads TGTGCCAGCAGCTTAGCCGGTAGCTCCTACAATGAGCAGTTCTTC. It translates to CASSLAGSSYNEQFF.

The gene calls are TRBV6-5 and TRBJ1-1; 9 bases match TRBD1. V dropped 2 bases and J dropped 10; count of bases not matched to a gene: 8. Germline V CDR1 and CDR2: MNHEY, SVGAGI. CDR3 size: 14 residues. CDR3 nucleotide sequence: TGTGCCAGCAGTTACGGGTTTGAACAGGGGGCAGCTTTCTTT. Translated: CASSYGFEQGAAFF.

J is TRBJ2-7 and V is TRBV3-1 (or the pseudogene TRBV3-2); 9 bases line up with TRBD1. Trimming took 3 bases from V and 9 from J; bases not matched to a gene: 6. Germline CDR1 reads LGHDT; CDR2 reads YNNKEL (reference sequence). The CDR3 runs to 13 residues. CDR3 nucleotide sequence: TGTGCCAGCAGCCAGGGACAGGGTTTAGTGCAGTACTTC. It codes for CASSQGQGLVQYF.

V gene TRBV12-3 or TRBV12-4 combines with J gene TRBJ1-1, with unresolved D. The germline V and J ends were trimmed by 5 bases and 7 bases, with 11 bases remaining between them. This CDR3 comprises 12 residues. The CDR3 here is CASSARRGEAFF. The CDR3 DNA reads TGTGCCAGCAGTGCAAGACGGGGTGAAGCTTTCTTT.

This clone was seen once. The J gene is TRBJ2-3, the V gene TRBV4-3; D call uncertain. The V end was cut by 4 bases, the J end by 1 base, with 6 bases between. The CDR3 has 13 residues. Per the germline V gene, CDR1 is LGHNA and CDR2 is YSLEER. DNA for the CDR3: TGCGCCAGCAGCCTCCGGGGCACAGATACGCAGTATTTT. As protein: CASSLRGTDTQYF.

The rearrangement links TRBV3-1 (or the pseudogene TRBV3-2) to TRBJ2-3, with 10 bases fitting TRBD2. In germline, CDR1 is LGHDT, CDR2 YNNKEL (reference sequence). V dropped 5 bases and J dropped 4; count of bases not matched to a gene: 12. CDR3 length equals 17 residues. The CDR3 sequence is CASSSFASGSGSDTQYF. The CDR3 nucleotides are TGTGCCAGCAGCTCCTTTGCTAGCGGGAGTGGGTCAGATACGCAGTATTTT.

This sequence joins TRBV11-2 and TRBJ2-1; TRBD1 is a possible D gene (6 bases). There are 14 residues in the CDR3. Germline lookup yields CDR1 SGHAT and CDR2 FQNNGV. Trimming removed 6 bases at V and 2 bases at J, with 11 bases between. The CDR3 sequence: CASRGTPTYNEQFF. CDR3 DNA: TGTGCCAGCAGAGGGACACCTACCTACAATGAGCAGTTCTTC.

The CDR3 coding sequence is TGTGCCTGGAGCGAGGAGGCTCGCGACAGGGGGAGCTCTGGAAACACCATATATTTT. Translation gives CAWSEEARDRGSSGNTIYF. V usage is TRBV30 and J usage is TRBJ1-3; 9 bases map to TRBD1. Germline-derived CDR1 and CDR2 are GTSNPN and SVGIG (reference sequence). The junction had 15 bases not matched to a gene; V was cut back by 3 bases and J by 0 bases. The CDR3 sequence is 19 residues long.

J is TRBJ1-1 and V is TRBV6-5; possible D gene TRBD1, 5 bases. The CDR3 length is 15 residues. From germline, CDR1 is MNHEY and CDR2 SVGAGI. The V end lost 7 bases, the J end lost 4 bases, and 19 bases lay between the germline ends. As DNA, the CDR3 is TGTGCCAGCACCTCCACCGGGGGGATAAGCACTGAAGCTTTCTTT. It specifies CASTSTGGISTEAFF.

This chain uses TRBV7-9 with TRBJ2-1; 9 bases are a match to TRBD1. The CDR3 is 15 amino acids. The junction had 6 bases not matched to a gene; V was cut back by 3 bases and J by 6 bases. Germline V gene sequence: CDR1 SEHNR, CDR2 FQNEAQ (reference sequence). As DNA, the CDR3 is TGTGCCAGCAGCTTTTGGGACAGGGTAATCAATGAGCAGTTCTTC. This codes for CASSFWDRVINEQFF.

The chain employs TRBV6-1 and TRBJ1-2; D unclear. The CDR3 extends over 13 amino acids. The V gene's germline CDR1 is MNHNS and CDR2 SASEGT. V lost 1 base and J lost 4, with 7 bases in between. The CDR3 loop is CASSEGQSYGYTF. CDR3 nucleotide sequence: TGTGCCAGCAGTGAAGGCCAGTCCTATGGCTACACCTTC.